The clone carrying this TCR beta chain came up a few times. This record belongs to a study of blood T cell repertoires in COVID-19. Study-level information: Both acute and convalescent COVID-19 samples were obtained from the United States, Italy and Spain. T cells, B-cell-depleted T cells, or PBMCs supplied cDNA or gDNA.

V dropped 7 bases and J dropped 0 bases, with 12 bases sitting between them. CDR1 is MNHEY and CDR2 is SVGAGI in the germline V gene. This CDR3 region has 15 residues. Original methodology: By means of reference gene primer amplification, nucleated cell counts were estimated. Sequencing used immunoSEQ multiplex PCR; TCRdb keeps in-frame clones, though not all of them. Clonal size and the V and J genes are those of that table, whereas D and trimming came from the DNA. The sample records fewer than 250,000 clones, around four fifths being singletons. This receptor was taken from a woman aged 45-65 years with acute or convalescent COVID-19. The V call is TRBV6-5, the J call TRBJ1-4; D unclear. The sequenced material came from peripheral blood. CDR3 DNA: TGTGCCAGCACCCGGGTAATTGCAACTAATGAAAAACTGTTTTTT. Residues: CASTRVIATNEKLFF.